This T cell receptor (beta chain) was profiled in a study of OX40 agonist ivuxolimab in advanced cancers. Study summary: The study enrolled dose-escalation patients with hepatocellular carcinoma, melanoma, renal cell or head and neck cancer.

TCRdb's table, derived via immunoSEQ multiplex PCR, lists solely in-frame clones and lacks some. The sample includes 17,000 or so clones, 75% to 90% seen only once; the top ten take about 14%. The CDR3 is made up of 11 amino acids. Trimming at V came to 8 bases and at J to 5 bases, leaving 2 bases not matched to a gene. The germline gives CDR1 SGHVS, CDR2 FQNEAQ. The specimen comprised CD4+ or CD8+ T cells sorted from blood, sampled in a trial of the OX40 agonist ivuxolimab. The TCR comes from an adult with an advanced solid tumor such as melanoma, head and neck, liver or kidney cancer. This sequence joins TRBV7-8 and TRBJ2-5, with 7 nucleotides matching TRBD2. CDR3 protein: CASGRVETQYF. DNA of the CDR3: TGTGCCAGCGGGAGGGTTGAGACCCAGTACTTC. Drawing the rest from reference TRBV7-8 and TRBJ2-5, the complete variable domain is GAGVSQSPRYKVAKRGQDVALRCDPISGHVSLFWYQQALGQGPEFLTYFQNEAQLDKSGLPSDRFFAERPEGSVSTLKIQRTQQEDSAVYLCASGRVETQYFGPGTRLLVL.